The 5 T cell receptor beta chains reported below all come from one sample, sequenced in a study of blood T cell repertoires in COVID-19. Sequencing was performed with immunoSEQ multiplex PCR; in TCRdb, only in-frame clones are kept and a portion is missing. The sample comprises 85,000 to 130,000 clones, 70% to 80% of which are singletons, and approximately 0.87% rests with the top ten. Material: peripheral blood. These TCRs come from a human donor with acute or convalescent COVID-19. The donor label of this sample is uncertain.

The chain is built from TRBV7-9 and TRBJ1-1, with D maybe TRBD1 (6 bases). Germline lookup yields CDR1 SEHNR and CDR2 FQNEAQ (reference sequence). The CDR3 has 15 amino acids. V was trimmed by 0 bases and J by 5 bases, leaving 13 bases between them. CDR3 residues: CASSLAGGLGTEAFF. DNA of the CDR3: TGTGCCAGCAGCTTAGCGGGGGGGCTCGGGACTGAAGCTTTCTTT.

The V gene is TRBV28, the J gene TRBJ1-3; no firm D call. V gave up 5 bases and J gave up 9 bases, with 11 bases separating them. This CDR3 contains 12 residues. Germline loops: CDR1 MDHEN, CDR2 SYDVKM. CDR3 DNA: TGTGCCAGCAGTACCAGAATTGGCACCATATATTTT. It encodes CASSTRIGTIYF.

J is TRBJ1-1 and V is TRBV5-1; no clear D. Trimming pared 4 bases from V and 0 bases from J, leaving 10 bases between. The CDR3 runs 14 residues. Germline V gene data show CDR1 as SGHRS and CDR2 as YFSETQ. The CDR3 sequence: CASSPLHMNTEAFF. CDR3 coding DNA: TGCGCCAGCAGCCCTCTTCACATGAACACTGAAGCTTTCTTT.

This rearrangement joins TRBV7-2 to TRBJ1-2; 10 bases match TRBD1. The CDR3 is made up of 15 amino acids. Germline V lookup: CDR1 SGHTA, CDR2 FQGNSA. The J segment lost 6 bases and the V segment lost 0 bases, leaving 4 bases of the junction unmatched. CDR3 residues: CASSLAGGQGHGYTF. The CDR3 DNA reads TGTGCCAGCAGCTTAGCAGGGGGACAGGGGCATGGCTACACCTTC.

The rearrangement links TRBV7-3 to TRBJ1-6; D perhaps matches TRBD1 (5 bases). V was pared by 2 bases and J by 3 bases, with 11 bases between. This CDR3 is 16 amino acids long. Germline V gene lookup returns CDR1 SGHTA and CDR2 FQGTGA. The CDR3 protein is CASSLQGRGYNSPLHF. CDR3 bases: TGTGCCAGCAGCTTACAGGGAAGAGGCTATAATTCACCCCTCCACTTT.